A single sample is the source of the 14 T cell receptor beta chains below, sequenced in a study of T cells in Graves' hyperthyroidism and ophthalmopathy. RNA transcripts gave rise to amplified TCR beta CDR3 regions. An initial round of RT-PCR targeting the TCR CDR3 relied on the HTBI primer set. TCRdb processed the multiplex PCR reads anew with MiXCR; each CDR3 protein has one entry. Here the sample spans 660,000 or so distinct CDR3 sequences, less than 25% being singletons. The sequencing input was blood. The receptors were gathered from a man younger than 45 with Graves' ophthalmopathy.

The rearrangement uses TRBV3-1 and TRBJ2-2, with D maybe TRBD1 (5 bases). Germline V gene lookup returns CDR1 LGHDT and CDR2 YNNKEL (reference sequence). The CDR3 totals 17 residues. Trimming removed 4 bases from V and 0 bases from J, with 15 bases in between. DNA of the CDR3: TGTGCCAGCAGCCCAAAAAGGGGCCCTTCGAACACCGGGGAGCTGTTTTTT. The encoded protein is CASSPKRGPSNTGELFF.

In this sample, this clonotype turned up a few times. This chain uses TRBV29-1 with TRBJ2-7; maybe TRBD1 (6 bases). CDR3 size: 16 residues. The germline CDR1 and CDR2 sequences are SQVTM and ANQGSEA. Between the trimmed V and J ends, which lost 0 bases and 5 bases, there was a span of 20 bases. CDR3 loop: CSVEDEPGHLPHEQYF. CDR3 DNA: TGCAGCGTTGAAGACGAACCGGGACACTTACCCCACGAGCAGTACTTC.

The rearrangement uses TRBV6-5 and TRBJ1-4; D is uncertain. V was shortened by 2 bases and J by 8 bases, with 3 bases between the two germline ends. The CDR3 has 11 amino acids. The germline gives CDR1 MNHEY, CDR2 SVGAGI. CDR3: CASSYKEKLFF. The DNA for the CDR3 is TGTGCCAGCAGTTACAAGGAAAAACTGTTTTTT.

The V and J genes are TRBV28 and TRBJ1-2; D gene unclear. CDR1 is MDHEN, CDR2 SYDVKM, per germline. V lost 7 bases and J 4 bases, leaving 16 bases between the germline ends. This CDR3 has 14 amino acids. Here the CDR3 reads CASTTLEASYGYTF. CDR3 coding DNA: TGTGCCAGCACAACCTTGGAGGCGAGCTATGGCTACACCTTC.

This clonotype was seen repeatedly, ten times or more. The chain joins TRBV19 to TRBJ1-1; 10 nucleotides agree with TRBD1. Trimming took 4 bases from V and 4 from J; bases not matched to a gene: 6. The CDR3 totals 15 residues. Looked up from germline, CDR1 is LNHDA and CDR2 is SQIVND (reference sequence). The CDR3 DNA sequence: TGTGCCAGTAGTAAGACAGGGGGCTCGGGCACTGAAGCTTTCTTT. Its protein is CASSKTGGSGTEAFF.

In its sample, this clonotype was seen many times. As DNA, the CDR3 is TGTGCCAGCAGTGTATCCGGGACAGTGGGGAACTATGGCTACACCTTC. The encoded protein is CASSVSGTVGNYGYTF. This chain uses TRBV12-3 or TRBV12-4 with TRBJ1-2; 7 nucleotides line up with TRBD1. This CDR3 spans 16 amino acids. After removal of 5 bases from V and 2 bases from J, the junction contained 11 bases not matched to a gene.

The rearrangement joins TRBV10-3 to TRBJ2-7; D may be TRBD1 (6 bases). This CDR3 has 14 amino acids. Germline CDR1 reads ENHRY; CDR2 reads SYGVKD. V was shortened by 2 bases and J by 0 bases, with 8 bases between the two germline ends. Here the CDR3 DNA reads TGTGCCATCAGTGAGACAGGGACCTCCTACGAGCAGTACTTC. Its translation: CAISETGTSYEQYF.

This chain uses TRBV3-1 with TRBJ2-1; D might be TRBD1 or TRBD2, each matching 5 bases. The CDR3 length is 15 residues. The germline V and J ends were trimmed by 0 bases and 5 bases, with 11 bases remaining between them. Germline CDR1 is LGHDT and CDR2 is YNNKEL (reference sequence). CDR3 DNA: TGTGCCAGCAGCCAAGATCTAGGGACCCACAATGAGCAGTTCTTC. Encoded protein: CASSQDLGTHNEQFF.

This sequence joins TRBV7-8 and TRBJ2-3; 7 nucleotides match TRBD2. This CDR3 contains 15 residues. Germline loops: CDR1 SGHVS, CDR2 FQNEAQ. The V segment lost 3 bases and the J segment 4 bases; nucleotides outside the gene matches: 7. The CDR3 reads CASSFFAGAADTQYF. CDR3 bases: TGTGCCAGCAGCTTTTTCGCGGGAGCGGCAGATACGCAGTATTTT.

This clonotype was seen only a few times. This rearrangement joins TRBV10-3 to TRBJ2-1, with 11 positions matching TRBD1. The J segment lost 6 bases and the V segment lost 10 bases, leaving 2 bases of the junction unmatched. This CDR3 is built from 12 residues. Germline CDR1 ENHRY, CDR2 SYGVKD. CDR3 in DNA: TGTGCCACGGGACAGGGGGGCAATGAGCAGTTCTTC. Residues: CATGQGGNEQFF.

The sample holds many counts of this clonotype. The V gene is TRBV28, the J gene TRBJ2-3; TRBD2 is a possible D gene (6 bases). V lost 3 bases, J lost 4 bases, and 17 bases lay in between. Germline lookup yields CDR1 MDHEN and CDR2 SYDVKM. The CDR3 has 16 residues. For the CDR3, the DNA is TGTGCCAGCAGTTTTGTAAGGGACTTACAAGCAGATACGCAGTATTTT. Translating gives CASSFVRDLQADTQYF.

In this sample, this clonotype turned up many times. This sequence joins TRBV7-2 and TRBJ2-7, with 7 bases identical to TRBD2. Trimming removed 2 bases from V and 1 base from J; junction bases left unmatched: 2. Per germline, CDR1 SGHTA and CDR2 FQGNSA. The CDR3 runs to 14 residues. For the CDR3, the DNA is TGTGCCAGCAGCTTAATGCGGGGGTCCTACGAGCAGTACTTC. Protein sequence: CASSLMRGSYEQYF.

This chain joins TRBV6-2 or TRBV6-3 and TRBJ2-3; the D is unclear. The CDR3 runs to 12 residues. Germline-derived CDR1 and CDR2 are MNHEY and SVGEGT. Trimming removed 4 bases at V and 14 bases at J, with 16 bases between. The DNA for the CDR3 is TGTGCCAGCAGTTCGTCGGAAGTTTACTCGTATTTT. It translates to CASSSSEVYSYF.

This chain joins TRBV6-1 and TRBJ2-6; D is unclear. V lost 2 bases and J lost 0, with 14 bases in between. This CDR3 contains 18 residues. The germline V gene encodes CDR1 MNHNS and CDR2 SASEGT. DNA of the CDR3: TGTGCCAGCAGTGAATCCAGAGTCTTGGTCTCTGGGGCCAACGTCCTGACTTTC. Translation: CASSESRVLVSGANVLTF.